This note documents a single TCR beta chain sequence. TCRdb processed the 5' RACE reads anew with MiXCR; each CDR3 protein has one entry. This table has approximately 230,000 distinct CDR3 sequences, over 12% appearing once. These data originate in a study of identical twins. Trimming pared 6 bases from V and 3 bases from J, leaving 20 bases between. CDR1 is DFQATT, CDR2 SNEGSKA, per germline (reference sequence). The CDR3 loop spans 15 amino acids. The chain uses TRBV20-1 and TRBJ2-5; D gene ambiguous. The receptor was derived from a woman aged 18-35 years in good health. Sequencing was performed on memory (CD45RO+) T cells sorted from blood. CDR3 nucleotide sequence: TGCAGTGCCCGTACGGACCGGTCCTCCAAAGAGACCCAGTACTTC. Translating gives CSARTDRSSKETQYF.